Each of the 4 T cell receptor beta chains below was sequenced from the same sample in a study of PD-1 blockade in mismatch repair-deficient tumors. TCRdb keeps only in-frame clones here, not all; method: immunoSEQ multiplex PCR. Found here are 15,000 or so clones, approximately 80% of them singletons; the top ten hold roughly 1.7%. The sequences come from PBMCs, collected 22 to 25 weeks after starting pembrolizumab. These receptors were collected from an adult with mismatch repair-deficient cancer.

The V call is TRBV28, the J call TRBJ2-5; a possible D gene is TRBD2 (5 bases). Per the germline V gene, CDR1 is MDHEN and CDR2 is SYDVKM. CDR3 length: 15 residues. V gave up 5 bases and J gave up 5 bases, with 18 bases separating them. Here the CDR3 DNA reads TGTGCCAGCAGTCCCTCACGGGGTCCCCAGGAGACCCAGTACTTC. This translates into CASSPSRGPQETQYF. Full variable domain (rest looked up from reference TRBV28 and TRBJ2-5): DVKVTQSSRYLVKRTGEKVFLECVQDMDHENMFWYRQDPGLGLRLIYFSYDVKMKEKGDIPEGYSVSREKKERFSLILESASTNQTSMYLCASSPSRGPQETQYFGPGTRLLVL.

The V and J genes are TRBV2 and TRBJ1-4, with 9 bases fitting TRBD1. Germline V gene lookup returns CDR1 SNHLY and CDR2 FYNNEI. Trimming took 7 bases from V and 8 from J; bases not matched to a gene: 11. There are 15 residues in the CDR3. CDR3 nucleotide sequence: TGTGCCAGCATTCTGAAGGACAGGGGAGAGGAAAAACTGTTTTTT. Amino acids: CASILKDRGEEKLFF.

The V and J genes are TRBV11-3 and TRBJ2-1; tentatively, D is TRBD2 (5 bases). Between the trimmed V and J ends, which lost 6 bases and 6 bases, there was a span of 15 bases. CDR3 length: 14 residues. The germline V gene has CDR1 SGHNT and CDR2 YENEEA. The CDR3 loop reads CASSVAISLNEQFF. Written as DNA, the CDR3 is TGTGCCAGCAGTGTAGCGATTTCTCTCAATGAGCAGTTCTTC.

This sequence joins TRBV6-1 and TRBJ2-7; 12 bases align to TRBD2. CDR1 is MNHNS, CDR2 SASEGT, per germline. This CDR3 comprises 16 residues. V was clipped by 3 bases and J by 2 bases; unmatched bases: 5. The chain's CDR3 is CASSEGLAGGAYEQYF. Here the CDR3 DNA reads TGTGCCAGCAGTGAGGGGCTAGCGGGAGGGGCCTACGAGCAGTACTTC.